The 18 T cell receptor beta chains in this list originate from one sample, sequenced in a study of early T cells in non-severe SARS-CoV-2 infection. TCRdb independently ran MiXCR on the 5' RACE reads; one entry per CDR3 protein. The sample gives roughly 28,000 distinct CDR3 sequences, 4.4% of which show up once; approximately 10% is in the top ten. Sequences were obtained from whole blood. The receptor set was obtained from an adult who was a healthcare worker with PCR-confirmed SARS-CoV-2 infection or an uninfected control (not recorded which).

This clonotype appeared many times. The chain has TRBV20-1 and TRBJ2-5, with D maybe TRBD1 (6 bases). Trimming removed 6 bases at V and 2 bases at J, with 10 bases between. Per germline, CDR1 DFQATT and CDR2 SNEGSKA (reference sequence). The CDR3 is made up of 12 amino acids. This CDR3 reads CSAKQGQETQYF. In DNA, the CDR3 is TGCAGTGCGAAACAGGGACAAGAGACCCAGTACTTC.

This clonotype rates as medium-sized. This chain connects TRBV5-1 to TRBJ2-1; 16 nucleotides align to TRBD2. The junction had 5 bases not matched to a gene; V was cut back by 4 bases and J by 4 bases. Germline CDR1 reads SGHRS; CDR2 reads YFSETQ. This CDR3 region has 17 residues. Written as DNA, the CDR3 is TGCGCCAGCAGCCCGGGACTAGCGGGAGGGGTATACAATGAGCAGTTCTTC. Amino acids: CASSPGLAGGVYNEQFF.

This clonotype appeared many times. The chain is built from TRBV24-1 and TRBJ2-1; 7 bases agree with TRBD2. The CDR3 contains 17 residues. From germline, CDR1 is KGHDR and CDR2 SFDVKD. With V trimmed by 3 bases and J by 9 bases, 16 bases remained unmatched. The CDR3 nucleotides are TGTGCCACCAGTGATCCGCAGGAGGGAGGGCCTGCCGGTGAGCAGTTCTTC. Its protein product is CATSDPQEGGPAGEQFF.

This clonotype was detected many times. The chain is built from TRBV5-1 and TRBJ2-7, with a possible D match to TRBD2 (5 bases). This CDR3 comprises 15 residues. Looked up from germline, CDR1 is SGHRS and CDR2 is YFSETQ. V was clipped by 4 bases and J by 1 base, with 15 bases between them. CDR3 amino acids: CASSPGPGWSYEQYV. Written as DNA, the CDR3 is TGCGCCAGCAGCCCCGGTCCGGGGTGGTCCTACGAGCAGTACGTC.

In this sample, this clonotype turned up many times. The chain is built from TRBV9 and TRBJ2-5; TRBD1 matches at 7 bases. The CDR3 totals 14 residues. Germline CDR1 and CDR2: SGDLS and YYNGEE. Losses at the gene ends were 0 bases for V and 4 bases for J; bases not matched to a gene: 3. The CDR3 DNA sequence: TGTGCCAGCAGCGTAGAAAGGGGGCGAGAGACCCAGTACTTC. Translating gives CASSVERGRETQYF.

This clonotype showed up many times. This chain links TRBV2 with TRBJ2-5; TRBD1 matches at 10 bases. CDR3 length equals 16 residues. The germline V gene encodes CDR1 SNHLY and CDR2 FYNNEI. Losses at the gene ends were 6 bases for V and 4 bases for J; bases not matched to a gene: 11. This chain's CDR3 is CASRHLRDRGRETQYF. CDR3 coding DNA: TGTGCCAGCAGGCATCTCCGGGACAGGGGACGAGAGACCCAGTACTTC.

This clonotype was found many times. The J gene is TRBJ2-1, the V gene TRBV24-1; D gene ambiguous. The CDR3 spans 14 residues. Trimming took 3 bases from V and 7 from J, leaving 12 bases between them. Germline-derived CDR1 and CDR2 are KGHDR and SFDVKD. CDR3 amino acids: CATSDGGGINEQFF. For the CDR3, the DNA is TGTGCCACCAGTGATGGTGGCGGAATAAATGAGCAGTTCTTC.

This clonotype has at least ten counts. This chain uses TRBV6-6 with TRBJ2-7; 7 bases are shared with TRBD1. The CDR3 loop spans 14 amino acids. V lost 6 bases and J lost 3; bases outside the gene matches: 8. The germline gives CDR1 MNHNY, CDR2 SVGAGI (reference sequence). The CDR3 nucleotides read TGTGCCAGCAGGGGAGCAGGGGGTAGCTACGAGCAGTACGTC. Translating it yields CASRGAGGSYEQYV.

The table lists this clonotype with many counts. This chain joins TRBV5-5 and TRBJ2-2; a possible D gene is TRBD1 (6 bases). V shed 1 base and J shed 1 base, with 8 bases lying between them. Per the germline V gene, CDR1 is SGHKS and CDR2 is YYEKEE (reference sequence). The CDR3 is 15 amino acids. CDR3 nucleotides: TGTGCCAGCAGCTTGACAGGGAAGAACACCGGGGAGCTGTTTTTT. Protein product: CASSLTGKNTGELFF.

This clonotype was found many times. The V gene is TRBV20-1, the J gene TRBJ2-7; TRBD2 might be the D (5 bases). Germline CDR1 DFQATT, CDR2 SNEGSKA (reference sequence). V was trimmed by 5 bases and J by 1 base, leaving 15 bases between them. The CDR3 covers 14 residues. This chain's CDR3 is CSAQKDWLSYEQYF. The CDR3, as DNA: TGCAGTGCTCAGAAGGACTGGCTGTCCTACGAGCAGTACTTC.

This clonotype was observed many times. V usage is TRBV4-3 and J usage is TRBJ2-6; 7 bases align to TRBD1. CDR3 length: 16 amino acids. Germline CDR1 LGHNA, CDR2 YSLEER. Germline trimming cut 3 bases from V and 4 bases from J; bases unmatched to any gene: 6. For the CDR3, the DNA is TGCGCCAGCAGCCAGCTGACAGGGTTGGGGGCCAACGTCCTGACTTTC. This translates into CASSQLTGLGANVLTF.

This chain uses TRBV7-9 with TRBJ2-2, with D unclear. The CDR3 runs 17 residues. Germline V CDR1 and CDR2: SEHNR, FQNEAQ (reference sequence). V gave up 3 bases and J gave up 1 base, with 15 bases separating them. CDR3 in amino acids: CASSLIYTIMNTGELFF. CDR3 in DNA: TGTGCCAGCAGCTTGATTTACACGATTATGAACACCGGGGAGCTGTTTTTT.

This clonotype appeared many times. The CDR3 loop is CASSPTGVNTGELFF. The CDR3, as DNA: TGTGCCAGCAGTCCTACAGGGGTGAACACCGGGGAGCTGTTTTTT. The chain employs TRBV12-3 or TRBV12-4 and TRBJ2-2, with 7 bases lining up with TRBD1. V lost 5 bases, J lost 1 base, and 4 bases stayed unmatched. The CDR3 runs 15 residues.

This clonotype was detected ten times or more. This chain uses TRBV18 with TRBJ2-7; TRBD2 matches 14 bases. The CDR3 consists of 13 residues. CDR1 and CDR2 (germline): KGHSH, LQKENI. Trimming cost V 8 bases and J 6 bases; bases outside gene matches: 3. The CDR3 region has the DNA TGTGCCAGCCGAGGGACTAGCGGGAGCGAGCAGTACGTC. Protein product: CASRGTSGSEQYV.

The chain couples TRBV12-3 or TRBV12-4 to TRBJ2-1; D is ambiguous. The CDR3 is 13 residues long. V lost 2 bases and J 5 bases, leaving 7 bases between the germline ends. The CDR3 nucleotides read TGTGCCAGCAGTTTAAAGGGTAACAATGAGCAGTTCTTC. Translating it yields CASSLKGNNEQFF.

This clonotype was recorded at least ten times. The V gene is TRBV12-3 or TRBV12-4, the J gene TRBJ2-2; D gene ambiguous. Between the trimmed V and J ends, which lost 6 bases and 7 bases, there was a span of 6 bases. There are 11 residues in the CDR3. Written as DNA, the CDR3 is TGTGCCAGCAGGACCGGCGGGGAGCTGTTTTTT. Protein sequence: CASRTGGELFF.

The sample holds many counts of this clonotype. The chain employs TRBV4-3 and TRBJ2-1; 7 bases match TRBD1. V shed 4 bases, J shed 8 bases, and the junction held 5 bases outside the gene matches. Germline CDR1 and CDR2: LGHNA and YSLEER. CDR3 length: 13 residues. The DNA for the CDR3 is TGCGCCAGCAGCCTAAATACAGGGGATGAGCAGTTCTTC. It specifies CASSLNTGDEQFF.

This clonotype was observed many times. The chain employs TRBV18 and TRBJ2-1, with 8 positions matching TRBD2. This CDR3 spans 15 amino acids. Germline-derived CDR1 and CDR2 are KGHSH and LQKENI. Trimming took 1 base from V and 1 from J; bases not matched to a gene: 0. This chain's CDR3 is CASSPLAGSYNEQFF. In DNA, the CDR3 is TGTGCCAGCTCACCACTAGCGGGATCCTACAATGAGCAGTTCTTC.